The present entry profiles one T cell receptor (beta chain) with its context. Its antigen is still unknown. Assay used: immunoSEQ multiplex PCR; TCRdb lists only in-frame clones, some missing. The sample lists 950,000 to 1,100,000 clones, roughly 75% occurring once. This sample was included in a study of shared clonotypes between healthy human individuals. Study background: Per-donor plates numbered three CD4 naive, three CD4 memory, two CD8 naive and one CD8 memory.

The study's findings and limits: Deeper or shallower sequencing was expected to change how clonotypes are shared among donors.

The TCR was taken from a young man in good health. The sample taken for sequencing was memory CD4+ T cells sorted from blood. Subset denoted: CD45RA-negative fraction.

The CDR3 here is CAWATSPYEQYF. The CDR3 DNA follows: TGTGCCTGGGCGACTAGTCCCTACGAGCAGTACTTC. This chain joins TRBV30 and TRBJ2-7, with D possibly TRBD2 on 6 matching bases. Trimming stripped 5 bases from V and 2 bases from J, with 10 bases between. CDR3 size: 12 residues. Germline V CDR1 and CDR2: GTSNPN, SVGIG (reference sequence).